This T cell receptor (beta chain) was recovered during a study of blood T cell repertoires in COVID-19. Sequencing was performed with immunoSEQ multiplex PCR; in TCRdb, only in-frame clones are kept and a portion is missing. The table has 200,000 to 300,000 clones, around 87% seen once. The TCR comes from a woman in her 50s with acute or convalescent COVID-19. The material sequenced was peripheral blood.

The CDR3 region has the DNA TGTGCCTGGAGTGGGGCGGGGGGGCCCGAAGAGACCCAGTACTTC. It codes for CAWSGAGGPEETQYF. The rearrangement links TRBV30 to TRBJ2-5; 9 bases line up with TRBD2. Germline V gene lookup returns CDR1 GTSNPN and CDR2 SVGIG (reference sequence). The V and J ends lost 1 base and 3 bases, in that order; junction bases with no gene match: 6. The CDR3 consists of 15 residues.